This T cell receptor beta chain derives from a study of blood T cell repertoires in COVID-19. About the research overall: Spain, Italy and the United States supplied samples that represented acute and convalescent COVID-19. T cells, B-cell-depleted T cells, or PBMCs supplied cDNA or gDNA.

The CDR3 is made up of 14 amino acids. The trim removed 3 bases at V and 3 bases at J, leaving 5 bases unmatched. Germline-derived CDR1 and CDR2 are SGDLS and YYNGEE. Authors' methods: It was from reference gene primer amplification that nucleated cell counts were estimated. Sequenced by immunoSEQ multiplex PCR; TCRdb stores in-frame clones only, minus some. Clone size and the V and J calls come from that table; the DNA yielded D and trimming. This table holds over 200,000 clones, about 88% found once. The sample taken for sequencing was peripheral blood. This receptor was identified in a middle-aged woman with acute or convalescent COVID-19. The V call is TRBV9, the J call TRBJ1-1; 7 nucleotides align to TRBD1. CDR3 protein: CASSAFTGDTEAFF. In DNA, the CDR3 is TGTGCCAGCAGCGCCTTTACAGGGGACACTGAAGCTTTCTTT.